The next 13 T cell receptor beta chains were all read from a single sample in a study of CXCR3-negative and CXCR3-positive naive CD8 T cells. Through 5' RACE with UMI labels, the TRB cDNA libraries were prepared. TCRdb re-called the 5' RACE reads and catalogs CDR3 proteins one per entry, DNA excluded. The sample data list around 90,000 distinct CDR3 sequences. The source material was naive CXCR3- CD8+ T cells from blood. Subset specified: CD45RO-CCR7+CD27+CD95- naive CD8+ T cells lacking CXCR3 (TNR3-). The origin of the receptors is a human donor in good health. Some clones in this sample may be carry-over from other donors' samples.

The chain is built from TRBV6-6 and TRBJ2-3; TCRdb selects TRBD1, and the lack of DNA leaves this call unchecked. The CDR3 consists of 15 residues. Germline V gene lookup returns CDR1 MNHNY and CDR2 SVGAGI (reference sequence). The chain's CDR3 is CASSYFRESTDTQYF.

The genes are TRBV7-2 and TRBJ1-1; the TCRdb call, TRBD1, lacks DNA for checking. The CDR3 consists of 15 residues. Germline CDR1 and CDR2: SGHTA and FQGNSA. CDR3 region: CASSLTGEGNTEAFF.

The V call is TRBV29-1, the J call TRBJ1-2. Looked up from germline, CDR1 is SQVTM and CDR2 is ANQGSEA. The CDR3 consists of 13 residues. CDR3 region: CSVEASENYGYTF.

V is TRBV13 and J is TRBJ2-2; TCRdb gives TRBD1 as the D gene, but with no DNA this cannot be confirmed. Germline-derived CDR1 and CDR2 are PRHDT and FYEKMQ (reference sequence). The CDR3 contains 14 residues. The CDR3 loop is CASSPSGYTGELFF.

The J gene is TRBJ1-1, the V gene TRBV5-1; TCRdb's assignment of TRBD1 cannot be checked, as there is no DNA. There are 15 residues in the CDR3. Germline CDR1 and CDR2: SGHRS and YFSETQ. The CDR3 loop is CASSLNRGRATEAFF.

The chain employs TRBV6-2 or TRBV6-3 and TRBJ2-7; TCRdb proposes TRBD1, but this gene call is untestable without DNA. Per germline, CDR1 MNHEY and CDR2 SVGEGT. CDR3 length: 12 amino acids. The CDR3 reads CASSSDRSEQYF.

V gene TRBV7-2 combines with J gene TRBJ1-1. The CDR3 length is 16 residues. Germline loops: CDR1 SGHTA, CDR2 FQGNSA. The CDR3 is CASSLSLGLVNTEAFF.

CDR3 amino acids: CASSLPFWGVDNEQFF. This sequence joins TRBV7-9 and TRBJ2-1. Germline V gene sequence: CDR1 SEHNR, CDR2 FQNEAQ (reference sequence). This CDR3 has 16 amino acids.

The chain has TRBV4-3 and TRBJ1-3. The CDR3 is 15 residues long. Germline V gene lookup returns CDR1 LGHNA and CDR2 YSLEER. The CDR3 region is CASSQDRGSGNTIYF.

The chain employs TRBV23-1 and TRBJ2-1. TRBV23-1 is given ORF status, its function remaining uncertain. The CDR3 sequence is 19 residues long. CDR3 in amino acids: CASSQSHRCSPSSYNEQFF.

This chain links TRBV6-2 or TRBV6-3 with TRBJ1-2; there is no DNA to check the TCRdb D call of TRBD1. The CDR3 covers 18 residues. CDR1 is MNHEY, CDR2 SVGEGT, per germline. CDR3 sequence reads: CASSRTPGRNTPLYGYTF.

J is TRBJ1-2 and V is TRBV15. Germline V gene data show CDR1 as LNHNV and CDR2 as YYDKDF (reference sequence). The CDR3 has 13 residues. CDR3 sequence: CATSTAGGYGYTF.

V gene TRBV24-1 combines with J gene TRBJ2-3; the TCRdb call, TRBD1, lacks DNA for checking. Per the germline V gene, CDR1 is KGHDR and CDR2 is SFDVKD. The CDR3 spans 17 residues. The CDR3 protein is CATSDHKADRGLDTQYF.